These 5 T cell receptor beta chains were all obtained from the same sample, sequenced in a study of PD-L1 blockade in urothelial cancer (dated by TCRdb to 2016 to 2017). Library method: the immunoSEQ multiplex PCR assay. TCRdb re-hosts the immuneACCESS table, in-frame sequences only. Its copies lack some clones; in the studies checked, an unresolved V gene accounts for under half of them, and the cause for the rest is not known. Present in this sample are some 100,000 clones, 91% of which were seen just once. Clones ranked in the top ten supply just over 0.9% of the sample. Sample: PBMCs, taken around atezolizumab (anti-PD-L1) treatment. The receptors come from a woman aged 80 or over with urothelial cancer.

The CDR3 loop reads CSVDRDLNTEAFF. The CDR3 bases are TGCAGCGTTGACCGGGACTTGAACACTGAAGCTTTCTTT. This chain uses TRBV29-1 with TRBJ1-1; D possibly corresponds to TRBD1 (5 bases). CDR1 and CDR2 from the germline V gene are SQVTM and ANQGSEA. V was trimmed by 3 bases and J by 0 bases, leaving 8 bases between them. The CDR3 runs 13 residues.

The chain joins TRBV5-1 to TRBJ2-7; 9 bases align to TRBD1. With V trimmed by 1 base and J by 4 bases, 6 bases remained unmatched. CDR3 length equals 15 residues. Germline V lookup: CDR1 SGHRS, CDR2 YFSETQ. This CDR3 is CASSLLVGQGYEQYF. The CDR3, as DNA: TGCGCCAGCAGCTTGTTGGTGGGACAGGGATACGAGCAGTACTTC. Full variable domain (missing parts from reference TRBV5-1 and TRBJ2-7): KAGVTQTPRYLIKTRGQQVTLSCSPISGHRSVSWYQQTPGQGLQFLFEYFSETQRNKGNFPGRFSGRQFSNSRSEMNVSTLELGDSALYLCASSLLVGQGYEQYFGPGTRLTVT.

The chain uses TRBV7-3 and TRBJ2-1; the match to TRBD2 covers 7 bases. The length of the CDR3 is 15 residues. The trim removed 5 bases at V and 6 bases at J, leaving 10 bases unmatched. Germline V lookup: CDR1 SGHTA, CDR2 FQGTGA. CDR3 residues: CASSQGSRTSNEQFF. The CDR3 coding sequence is TGTGCCAGCAGCCAAGGGTCAAGGACTAGCAATGAGCAGTTCTTC.

The chain uses TRBV7-8 and TRBJ2-3, with TRBD1 matching over 8 bases. Germline V lookup: CDR1 SGHVS, CDR2 FQNEAQ. V lost 4 bases, J lost 4 bases, and 7 bases stayed unmatched. The CDR3 loop spans 15 amino acids. CDR3 residues: CASSSRTGSADTQYF. Written as DNA, the CDR3 is TGTGCCAGCAGCTCAAGGACAGGGAGCGCAGATACGCAGTATTTT.

V and J are TRBV7-9 and TRBJ2-5; weak D call: TRBD2 (8 bases). Germline V lookup: CDR1 SEHNR, CDR2 FQNEAQ (reference sequence). V gave up 5 bases and J gave up 5 bases, with 18 bases separating them. The length of the CDR3 is 15 residues. CDR3 region: CASSRLGGDSETQYF. The CDR3 DNA sequence: TGTGCCAGCAGCCGACTCGGGGGGGACAGTGAGACCCAGTACTTC.